This T cell receptor beta chain was identified in a study of CD4+ T cells in melanoma. Profiling relied on immunoSEQ multiplex PCR, and the TCRdb table lists in-frame clones only, not all of them. Of some 13,000 clones listed, approximately 71% were seen once; the top ten hold approximately 20%. Study outcomes and limitations: Reportedly, melanoma neoantigen-specific CD4+ T cells showed varied differentiation states. A reported correlation linked neoantigen-specific CD4+ T cells to CD8+, macrophage and B cell function.

About this clone itself: Its antigen is not known.

V was pared by 2 bases and J by 6 bases, with 10 bases between. The germline V gene encodes CDR1 SGHVS and CDR2 FNYEAQ. The CDR3 consists of 14 residues. The chain joins TRBV7-6 to TRBJ2-2; D not resolved. This clonotype was sampled from a human donor with melanoma. The material sequenced was cells from a culture (not recorded whether cultured in vitro). CDR3 sequence (DNA): TGTGCCAGCAGCTTACTTCCAGACGCCGGGGAGCTGTTTTTT. It codes for CASSLLPDAGELFF.